These 2 T cell receptor beta chains were all obtained from the same sample, sequenced in a study of technical replicates of blood from a handful of donors. Generated by immunoSEQ multiplex PCR, the TCRdb table keeps only in-frame clones and is missing some. The repertoire consists of 60,000 to 85,000 clones, with over 75% occurring once and the leading ten covering around 0.42%. The specimen was T cells isolated from PBMCs. The receptors derive from a human donor in good health.

The J gene is TRBJ2-5, the V gene TRBV27; D is undetermined. Looked up from germline, CDR1 is MNHEY and CDR2 is SMNVEV (reference sequence). The CDR3 totals 12 residues. V lost 3 bases and J 4 bases, leaving 6 bases between the germline ends. The CDR3 spells CASSFIGETQYF. Here the CDR3 DNA reads TGTGCCAGCAGTTTTATCGGAGAGACCCAGTACTTC.

A single count supports this clone. The gene calls are TRBV4-3 and TRBJ2-3; the match to TRBD2 covers 8 bases. Germline V CDR1 and CDR2: LGHNA, YSLEER. The V gene end was trimmed by 0 bases and the J gene end by 3 bases; junction bases not matched to a gene: 5. The CDR3 length is 16 residues. This CDR3 reads CASSQDYSGSTDTQYF. The CDR3 DNA sequence: TGCGCCAGCAGCCAAGATTACAGCGGGAGTACAGATACGCAGTATTTT.